Shown below are 2 T cell receptor beta chains from a single sample sequenced in a study of blood T cell repertoires in COVID-19. Clones were sequenced by immunoSEQ multiplex PCR, and TCRdb holds only the in-frame ones, with some missing. The profile covers about 200,000 clones, with around 87% appearing a single time and about 2.2% taken by the ten largest. Sequences were obtained from PBMCs or T cells enriched from blood (not recorded which). These receptors all come from a young woman who had recovered from COVID-19.

Comments on this clone: At one end, the junction sequence differs from germline, possibly due to a read error. The chain recombines TRBV11-2 with TRBJ1-5; the D is unclear. Germline CDR1 reads SGHAT; CDR2 reads FQNNGV. The CDR3 sequence is 14 residues long. For the CDR3, the DNA is TGTGCCAGCAGTTTAGACCCCGGGGATCAGCCCCAGCATTTT. It yields the protein CASSLDPGDQPQHF.

This rearrangement joins TRBV2 to TRBJ1-3, with 12 bases aligning to TRBD1. This CDR3 is built from 17 residues. Trimming at V came to 7 bases and at J to 3 bases, leaving 10 bases not matched to a gene. Germline V gene lookup returns CDR1 SNHLY and CDR2 FYNNEI. CDR3: CASNPGTGGVFGNTIYF. CDR3 coding DNA: TGTGCCAGCAACCCCGGGACAGGGGGCGTTTTTGGAAACACCATATATTTT.